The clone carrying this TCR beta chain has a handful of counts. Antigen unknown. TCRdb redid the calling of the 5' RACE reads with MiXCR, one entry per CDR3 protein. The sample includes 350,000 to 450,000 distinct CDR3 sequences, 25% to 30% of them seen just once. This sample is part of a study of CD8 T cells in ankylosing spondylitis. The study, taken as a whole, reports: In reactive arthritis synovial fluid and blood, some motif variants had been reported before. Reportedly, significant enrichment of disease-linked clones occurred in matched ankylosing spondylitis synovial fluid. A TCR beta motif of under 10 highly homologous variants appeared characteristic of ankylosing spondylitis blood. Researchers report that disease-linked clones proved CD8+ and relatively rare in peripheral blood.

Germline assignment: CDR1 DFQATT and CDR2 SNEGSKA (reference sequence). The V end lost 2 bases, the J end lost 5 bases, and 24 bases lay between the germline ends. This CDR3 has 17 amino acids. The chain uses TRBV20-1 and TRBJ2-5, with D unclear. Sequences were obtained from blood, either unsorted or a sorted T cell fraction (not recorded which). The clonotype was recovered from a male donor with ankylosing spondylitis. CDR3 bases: TGCAGTGCTAGATGGGTAGGGTCTGGTTTATTCGGGGAGACCCAGTACTTC. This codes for CSARWVGSGLFGETQYF.